Below, 30 T cell receptor beta chains from the same sample are listed, as sequenced in a study of T cell responses to AZD1222 COVID-19 vaccine. Profiling relied on immunoSEQ multiplex PCR, and the TCRdb table lists in-frame clones only, not all of them. The sample consists of approximately 150,000 clones, roughly 90% of them appearing once. The source was peripheral blood, collected on day 0 of AZD1222 vaccination. These receptors all stem from an adult in good health.

The V call is TRBV3-1 (or the pseudogene TRBV3-2), the J call TRBJ1-2, with TRBD1 matching over 7 bases. The CDR3 covers 15 residues. V gave up 2 bases and J gave up 7 bases; unmatched junction bases: 10. In germline, CDR1 is LGHDT, CDR2 YNNKEL (reference sequence). The CDR3 region is CASSQRTGPWGGYTF. DNA of the CDR3: TGTGCCAGCAGCCAACGGACAGGTCCCTGGGGTGGCTACACCTTC.

The V call is TRBV12-5, the J call TRBJ1-1; D unclear. V was shortened by 1 base and J by 0 bases, with 9 bases between the two germline ends. This CDR3 has 15 amino acids. CDR1 and CDR2 from the germline V gene are LGHNT and FRNRAP. The chain's CDR3 is CASGLEATLNTEAFF. The CDR3 nucleotides are TGTGCTAGTGGTTTGGAGGCCACTTTGAACACTGAAGCTTTCTTT. Full variable domain (rest looked up from reference TRBV12-5 and TRBJ1-1): DARVTQTPRHKVTEMGQEVTMRCQPILGHNTVFWYRQTMMQGLELLAYFRNRAPLDDSGMPKDRFSAEMPDATLATLKIQPSEPRDSAVYFCASGLEATLNTEAFFGQGTRLTVV.

The chain employs TRBV11-3 and TRBJ2-5; D is possibly TRBD2 (5 bases). Germline CDR1 reads SGHNT; CDR2 reads YENEEA. This CDR3 has 14 amino acids. With 0 bases removed from V and 3 bases from J, the gap between germline ends came to 8 bases. CDR3 region: CASSLERAEETQYF. The CDR3 DNA sequence: TGTGCCAGCAGCTTAGAGAGGGCTGAAGAGACCCAGTACTTC. The full variable domain, completed using reference TRBV11-3 and TRBJ2-5, is EAGVVQSPRYKIIEKKQPVAFWCNPISGHNTLYWYLQNLGQGPELLIRYENEEAVDDSQLPKDRFSAERLKGVDSTLKIQPAELGDSAVYLCASSLERAEETQYFGPGTRLLVL.

This chain uses TRBV9 with TRBJ1-1; 9 nucleotides align to TRBD1. The J segment lost 6 bases and the V segment lost 2 bases, leaving 2 bases of the junction unmatched. Germline V gene data show CDR1 as SGDLS and CDR2 as YYNGEE. CDR3 length equals 13 residues. This CDR3 reads CASSVTGGAEAFF. DNA for the CDR3: TGTGCCAGCAGCGTCACAGGGGGCGCTGAAGCTTTCTTT.

This clone came up a few times. The chain combines TRBV5-6 with TRBJ2-7, with 10 bases identical to TRBD2. CDR3 length: 17 residues. From germline, CDR1 is SGHDT and CDR2 YYEEEE. The J segment lost 7 bases and the V segment lost 7 bases, leaving 20 bases of the junction unmatched. CDR3 sequence (DNA): TGTGCCAGCGTTGGGGGTAGCGGGAGGAATCCGGGAGGGGAGCAGTACTTC. Protein: CASVGGSGRNPGGEQYF.

V gene TRBV30 combines with J gene TRBJ2-5; 10 bases agree with TRBD2. This CDR3 has 16 amino acids. From germline, CDR1 is GTSNPN and CDR2 SVGIG (reference sequence). After removal of 4 bases from V and 5 bases from J, the junction contained 13 bases not matched to a gene. The DNA of the CDR3 is TGTGCCTGGATGCGGACTAGCGGAGTGGGGGGCGAGACCCAGTACTTC. It yields the protein CAWMRTSGVGGETQYF. The variable domain in full, with the rest retrieved from reference TRBV30 and TRBJ2-5, is SQTIHQWPATLVQPVGSPLSLECTVEGTSNPNLYWYRQAAGRGLQLLFYSVGIGQISSEVPQNLSASRPQDRQFILSSKKLLLSDSGFYLCAWMRTSGVGGETQYFGPGTRLLVL.

The gene calls are TRBV6-5 and TRBJ1-6; 8 nucleotides align to TRBD1. Germline CDR1 reads MNHEY; CDR2 reads SVGAGI. V shed 6 bases and J 6 bases; nucleotides not matched to a gene: 7. This CDR3 region has 15 residues. CDR3: CASSTHGQGNSPLHF. The CDR3 nucleotides read TGTGCCAGCAGCACACACGGACAGGGTAATTCACCCCTCCACTTT.

This sequence joins TRBV12-3 or TRBV12-4 and TRBJ2-7; D unresolved. This CDR3 has 12 residues. The V end lost 6 bases, the J end lost 7 bases, and 13 bases lay between the germline ends. CDR3 protein: CASSTVPGEQYF. CDR3 coding DNA: TGTGCCAGCAGCACCGTCCCTGGGGAGCAGTACTTC.

This chain uses TRBV27 with TRBJ2-7; D possibly matches TRBD1 or TRBD2 (7 bases each). This CDR3 contains 14 residues. The V end was cut by 2 bases, the J end by 9 bases, with 17 bases between. From germline, CDR1 is MNHEY and CDR2 SMNVEV (reference sequence). CDR3 sequence (DNA): TGTGCCAGCAGTTTAGGGGCAGGGGGGGTGGCGCAGTACTTC. Translated, it gives CASSLGAGGVAQYF.

V is TRBV7-9 and J is TRBJ1-2; D may be TRBD1 (5 bases). V lost 5 bases and J lost 4, with 14 bases in between. Germline V gives CDR1 SEHNR, CDR2 FQNEAQ (reference sequence). This CDR3 has 14 amino acids. The CDR3 loop reads CASSTSGTIYGYTF. The DNA for the CDR3 is TGTGCCAGCAGCACCTCCGGGACCATCTATGGCTACACCTTC. The complete variable domain, with remaining parts taken from reference TRBV7-9 and TRBJ1-2, reads DTGVSQNPRHKITKRGQNVTFRCDPISEHNRLYWYRQTLGQGPEFLTYFQNEAQLEKSRLLSDRFSAERPKGSFSTLEIQRTEQGDSAMYLCASSTSGTIYGYTFGSGTRLTVV.

J is TRBJ2-7 and V is TRBV12-3 or TRBV12-4, with D perhaps given as TRBD1 or TRBD2 (5 bases each). The CDR3 contains 12 residues. V lost 1 base and J 5 bases, leaving 6 bases between the germline ends. Here the CDR3 DNA reads TGTGCCAGCAGTTTAGTGGGACACGAGCAGTACTTC. Its translation: CASSLVGHEQYF.

This clone came up once. The rearrangement links TRBV6-5 to TRBJ2-1, with 10 bases aligning to TRBD1. The V segment lost 6 bases and the J segment 7 bases; nucleotides outside the gene matches: 9. The CDR3 is 15 residues long. Germline values: CDR1 MNHEY, CDR2 SVGAGI. CDR3 region: CASSSGTGVGNEQFF. Here the CDR3 DNA reads TGTGCCAGCAGCTCAGGGACAGGGGTTGGGAATGAGCAGTTCTTC.

This chain uses TRBV27 with TRBJ1-2; a possible D gene is TRBD1 (5 bases). CDR3 length: 14 residues. CDR1 and CDR2 (germline): MNHEY, SMNVEV (reference sequence). Trimming took off 5 bases at V and 8 bases at J, with 18 bases between the two ends. CDR3 DNA sequence: TGTGCCAGCAGTCTGGCGGGGGGGATCTACGGCTACACCTTC. Translating it yields CASSLAGGIYGYTF.

The chain uses TRBV2 and TRBJ2-1; TRBD2 agrees at 7 bases. The CDR3 has 14 residues. Looked up from germline, CDR1 is SNHLY and CDR2 is FYNNEI. J was trimmed by 3 bases and V by 6 bases; bases with no gene match: 5. The CDR3 region has the DNA TGTGCCAGCAGCGCAGCGGGGTACTACAATGAGCAGTTCTTC. This sequence encodes CASSAAGYYNEQFF.

The chain recombines TRBV27 with TRBJ2-7, with 7 bases fitting TRBD2. Germline V lookup: CDR1 MNHEY, CDR2 SMNVEV (reference sequence). V was clipped by 3 bases and J by 0 bases; unmatched bases: 2. CDR3 size: 14 residues. Here the CDR3 reads CASSFGGSSYEQYF. CDR3 bases: TGTGCCAGCAGTTTTGGCGGGAGCTCCTACGAGCAGTACTTC.

The chain carries TRBV12-5 and TRBJ1-4; TRBD1 might be the D (5 bases). CDR3 length: 15 amino acids. Trimming shortened V by 5 bases and J by 0 bases, and 10 bases separated the two germline ends. Looked up from germline, CDR1 is LGHNT and CDR2 is FRNRAP. CDR3 nucleotide sequence: TGTGCTAGTGGTCCGGGACGGTCAACTAATGAAAAACTGTTTTTT. Translated: CASGPGRSTNEKLFF.

The chain has TRBV5-4 and TRBJ2-3; tentatively, D is TRBD1 (5 bases). Trimming shortened V by 0 bases and J by 6 bases, and 11 bases separated the two germline ends. The CDR3 is 14 residues long. CDR1 is SGHNT, CDR2 YYREEE, per germline (reference sequence). The CDR3 here is CASSLEGAGDTQYF. CDR3 sequence (DNA): TGTGCCAGCAGCTTGGAAGGGGCCGGGGATACGCAGTATTTT.

V and J are TRBV27 and TRBJ1-2, with D perhaps matching TRBD1 (5 bases). V was clipped by 0 bases and J by 8 bases, with 31 bases between them. Per germline, CDR1 MNHEY and CDR2 SMNVEV (reference sequence). The CDR3 covers 20 residues. The CDR3 region is CASSLSFLLRTGGGFDGYTF. As DNA, the CDR3 is TGTGCCAGCAGTTTATCATTCCTCCTCCGGACGGGGGGTGGTTTCGACGGCTACACCTTC.

The chain has TRBV9 and TRBJ1-1; D remains ambiguous. CDR1 is SGDLS and CDR2 is YYNGEE in the germline V gene. The CDR3 has 15 amino acids. Trimming took 3 bases from V and 6 from J, leaving 18 bases between them. The CDR3 spells CASSALHSPRAEAFF. DNA of the CDR3: TGTGCCAGCAGCGCCTTACATTCTCCGCGGGCTGAAGCTTTCTTT.

The chain joins TRBV27 to TRBJ2-7, with D perhaps TRBD1 (6 bases). V was cut by 3 bases and J by 6 bases, with 18 bases left in between. CDR1 MNHEY and CDR2 SMNVEV come from the germline V gene (reference sequence). This CDR3 region has 15 residues. The CDR3 DNA is TGTGCCAGCAGTTTTCAGAACAGGGCTGTAGGCGAGCAGTACTTC. This codes for CASSFQNRAVGEQYF.

V is TRBV27 and J is TRBJ2-7, with D possibly being TRBD2 (5 bases). The ends were cut back, 8 bases at V and 7 bases at J, with 15 bases in the middle. Germline CDR1 and CDR2: MNHEY and SMNVEV (reference sequence). This CDR3 comprises 12 residues. The CDR3 protein is CASLAGSGEQYF. For the CDR3, the DNA is TGTGCCAGCCTCGCGGGCTCCGGGGAGCAGTACTTC.

The CDR3 region is CASSWRGRSYEQYF. As DNA, the CDR3 is TGTGCCAGCAGTTGGAGGGGGCGCTCCTACGAGCAGTACTTC. J is TRBJ2-7 and V is TRBV27; D is perhaps TRBD1 (7 bases). This CDR3 contains 14 residues. Germline assignment: CDR1 MNHEY and CDR2 SMNVEV (reference sequence). Trimming left V 4 bases short and J 0 bases short, with 10 bases between.

This clone was seen only a few times. The rearrangement joins TRBV4-1 to TRBJ2-3; 7 bases align to TRBD2. Germline CDR1 is MGHRA and CDR2 is YSYEKL. CDR3 size: 15 residues. Trimming removed 8 bases from V and 4 bases from J; junction bases left unmatched: 12. The CDR3 sequence: CASQREQGRADTQYF. CDR3 DNA sequence: TGCGCCAGCCAGCGGGAACAAGGTCGTGCAGATACGCAGTATTTT.

The chain recombines TRBV9 with TRBJ2-7; unclear D gene. V gave up 0 bases and J gave up 6 bases, with 7 bases separating them. Germline-derived CDR1 and CDR2 are SGDLS and YYNGEE. The CDR3 runs 12 residues. The CDR3 coding sequence is TGTGCCAGCAGCGTAGACATTGGCGAGCAGTACTTC. Amino acid sequence: CASSVDIGEQYF.

V gene TRBV2 combines with J gene TRBJ1-5; D is uncertain. CDR1 SNHLY and CDR2 FYNNEI come from the germline V gene. Trimming pared 3 bases from V and 3 bases from J, leaving 6 bases between. The CDR3 length is 13 residues. The CDR3 region has the DNA TGTGCCAGCAGTGACGAATTCAATCAGCCCCAGCATTTT. Translating it yields CASSDEFNQPQHF.

This rearrangement joins TRBV6-1 to TRBJ1-2; D call uncertain. The CDR3 contains 14 residues. The V and J ends lost 1 base and 2 bases respectively, with 8 bases between them. The germline gives CDR1 MNHNS, CDR2 SASEGT. CDR3: CASSEDAPNYGYTF. CDR3 nucleotides: TGTGCCAGCAGTGAAGATGCCCCCAACTATGGCTACACCTTC.

The chain is built from TRBV5-8 and TRBJ1-4; possible D gene TRBD1, 5 bases. The CDR3 totals 16 residues. Germline CDR1 is SGHTS and CDR2 is YDEGEE. V lost 4 bases, J lost 0 bases, and 13 bases lay in between. CDR3 protein: CASSGGTHATNEKLFF. The CDR3 DNA reads TGTGCCAGCAGCGGCGGGACTCATGCAACTAATGAAAAACTGTTTTTT.

Turning to this clone: This specimen includes other DNA sequences encoding the same CDR3. V usage is TRBV7-2 and J usage is TRBJ2-2, with 8 bases aligning to TRBD1. The V segment lost 5 bases and the J segment 5 bases; nucleotides outside the gene matches: 4. This CDR3 is built from 14 residues. Per germline, CDR1 SGHTA and CDR2 FQGNSA. The CDR3 loop reads CASSRDRGTGELFF. The CDR3 region has the DNA TGTGCCAGCAGCAGAGACAGGGGTACCGGGGAGCTGTTTTTT.

This clone was found once. V gene TRBV6-2 or TRBV6-3 combines with J gene TRBJ2-5; no clear D gene. Trimming removed 0 bases at V and 5 bases at J, with 13 bases between. CDR3 length: 15 amino acids. CDR1 and CDR2 from the germline V gene are MNHEY and SVGEGT. The CDR3 spells CASSYSMRESETQYF. For the CDR3, the DNA is TGTGCCAGCAGTTACTCGATGCGAGAGTCCGAGACCCAGTACTTC.

The CDR3 region is CASSQAGGSYEQYF. The CDR3 nucleotides read TGTGCCAGCAGCCAAGCAGGGGGCTCCTACGAGCAGTACTTC. V usage is TRBV14 and J usage is TRBJ2-7, with TRBD1 identical over 7 bases. With V trimmed by 1 base and J by 0 bases, 0 bases remained unmatched. The CDR3 is made up of 14 amino acids. Looked up from germline, CDR1 is SGHDN and CDR2 is FVKESK.